This T cell receptor (beta chain) was sequenced during a study of T cells in Graves' hyperthyroidism and ophthalmopathy. Study at large: Prior to any treatment, at the point of initial diagnosis, peripheral blood was collected.

Study outcomes and limitations: The model identified upcoming ophthalmopathy a median approximately six months ahead of onset.

The TCR beta CDR3 regions underwent amplification using RNA transcripts as the source. Initially, a first-round RT-PCR of the TCR CDR3 employed the HTBI primer set. TCRdb itself ran the multiplex PCR reads through MiXCR, one entry per CDR3 protein. The sample has approximately 630,000 distinct CDR3 sequences, around 15% seen once. Only a few counts were recorded for this clonotype. Its antigen is currently unknown. The TCR was taken from a woman younger than 45 with Graves' hyperthyroidism. Sequencing input: blood.

This chain's CDR3 is CASSTQGEGRNEQFF. The CDR3 DNA reads TGTGCCAGCAGTACCCAGGGGGAGGGACGGAATGAGCAGTTCTTC. The genes are TRBV6-1 and TRBJ2-1; perhaps D is TRBD1 or TRBD2 (7 bases each). CDR1 and CDR2 (germline): MNHNS, SASEGT. CDR3 size: 15 residues. V lost 5 bases and J lost 7, with 18 bases in between.